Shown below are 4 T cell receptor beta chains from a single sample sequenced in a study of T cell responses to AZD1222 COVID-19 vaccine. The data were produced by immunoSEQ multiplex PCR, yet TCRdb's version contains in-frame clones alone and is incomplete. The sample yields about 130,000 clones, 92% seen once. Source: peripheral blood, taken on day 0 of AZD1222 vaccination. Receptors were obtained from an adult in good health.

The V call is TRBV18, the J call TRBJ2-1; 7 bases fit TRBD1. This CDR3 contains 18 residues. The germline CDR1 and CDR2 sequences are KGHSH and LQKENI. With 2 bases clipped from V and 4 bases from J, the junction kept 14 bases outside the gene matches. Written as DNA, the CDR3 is TGTGCCAGCTCACCATCCCAGACAGGGAATCATTTATACAATGAGCAGTTCTTC. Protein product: CASSPSQTGNHLYNEQFF.

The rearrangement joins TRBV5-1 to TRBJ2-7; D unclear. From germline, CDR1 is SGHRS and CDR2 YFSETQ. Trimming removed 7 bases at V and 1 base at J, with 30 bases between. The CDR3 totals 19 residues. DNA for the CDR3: TGCGCCAGCCGACTTACGACGGTTTCTCCACGTCTTCTTTCCTACGAGCAGTACTTC. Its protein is CASRLTTVSPRLLSYEQYF.

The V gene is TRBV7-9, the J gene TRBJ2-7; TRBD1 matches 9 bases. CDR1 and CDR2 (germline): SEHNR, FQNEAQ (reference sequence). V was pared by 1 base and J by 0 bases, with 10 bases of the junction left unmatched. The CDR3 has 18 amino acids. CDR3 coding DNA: TGTGCCAGCAGCTTAGTGGTGGGACAGGGTCTCCGCTCCTACGAGCAGTACTTC. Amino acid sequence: CASSLVVGQGLRSYEQYF.

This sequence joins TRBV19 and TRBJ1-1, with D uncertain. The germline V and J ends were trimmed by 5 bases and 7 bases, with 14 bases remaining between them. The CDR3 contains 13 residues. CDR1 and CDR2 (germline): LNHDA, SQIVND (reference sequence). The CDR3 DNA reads TGTGCCAGTAGTCACCCCCGTCAGTTTGAAGCTTTCTTT. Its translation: CASSHPRQFEAFF.